The 5 T cell receptor beta chains in this list originate from one sample, sequenced in a study of T cell changes during pregnancy in multiple sclerosis. The repertoire was sequenced with immunoSEQ multiplex PCR; TCRdb's copy has only in-frame clones and lacks some. Found here are about 36,000 clones, about 92% of them singletons; the top ten hold roughly 0.46%. The sample consisted of CD4+ T cells from peripheral blood mononuclear cells, taken after pregnancy. The receptors come from a female donor with multiple sclerosis, enrolled in a pregnancy study.

The V call is TRBV5-4, the J call TRBJ2-2; D is possibly TRBD1 (6 bases). The CDR3 sequence is 15 residues long. Trimming removed 3 bases from V and 6 bases from J, with 15 bases in between. CDR1 and CDR2 (germline): SGHNT, YYREEE (reference sequence). CDR3 sequence reads: CASSYGQKAAGELFF. CDR3 DNA: TGTGCCAGCAGCTACGGACAGAAGGCCGCCGGGGAGCTGTTTTTT.

This chain uses TRBV10-3 with TRBJ1-2, with 7 positions matching TRBD1. Germline V gene lookup returns CDR1 ENHRY and CDR2 SYGVKD. The CDR3 is 13 amino acids. The V and J ends lost 7 bases and 6 bases, in that order; junction bases with no gene match: 8. DNA for the CDR3: TGTGCCATCACCGACCGGGACAGAAATGGCTACACCTTC. This encodes CAITDRDRNGYTF.

The CDR3 reads CASSELSRQENSPLHF. In nucleotides, the CDR3 is TGTGCCAGCAGTGAACTGTCGAGACAGGAAAATTCACCCCTCCACTTT. The chain carries TRBV2 and TRBJ1-6; TRBD1 might be the D (6 bases). The CDR3 runs 16 residues. With 2 bases removed from V and 7 bases from J, the gap between germline ends came to 15 bases. In germline, CDR1 is SNHLY, CDR2 FYNNEI.

The chain has TRBV19 and TRBJ2-3, with 12 bases fitting TRBD2. There are 16 residues in the CDR3. The trim removed 3 bases at V and 2 bases at J, leaving 3 bases unmatched. Looked up from germline, CDR1 is LNHDA and CDR2 is SQIVND (reference sequence). The CDR3 DNA reads TGTGCCAGTAGTATTCCTAGCGGGGGGGCCACAGATACGCAGTATTTT. Protein product: CASSIPSGGATDTQYF.

The CDR3 sequence is CASSLAAGGQETQYF. The CDR3 nucleotides read TGTGCCAGCAGCTTGGCAGCGGGAGGGCAAGAGACCCAGTACTTC. The chain combines TRBV5-4 with TRBJ2-5; 10 bases agree with TRBD2. Germline V gene lookup returns CDR1 SGHNT and CDR2 YYREEE (reference sequence). J gave up 2 bases and V 0 bases, and 1 base lay outside the gene matches. The CDR3 consists of 15 residues. Together with reference TRBV5-4 and TRBJ2-5, the CDR3 gives the full variable domain: ETGVTQSPTHLIKTRGQQVTLRCSSQSGHNTVSWYQQALGQGPQFIFQYYREEENGRGNFPPRFSGLQFPNYSSELNVNALELDDSALYLCASSLAAGGQETQYFGPGTRLLVL.